Listed below are T cell receptor beta chains from one sample, sequenced in a study of shared clonotypes between healthy human individuals. Method: immunoSEQ multiplex PCR; TCRdb's copy keeps in-frame clones and lacks some. This sample has more than 1 million clones, with approximately 78% found just once. The specimen sequenced was memory CD4+ T cells from PBMCs. These receptors were collected from a man aged 18-30 years in good health. Some clones in this sample may be carry-over from other donors' samples. Both conserved end residues are part of each CDR3. The D gene is left open where the match is weak. Only some rows state a clone size, as once, few, many or a class for expanded clones.

V gene: TRBV2
J gene: TRBJ2-7
D gene: -
clone size: few
CDR3 protein: CASSVGKDEQYF
CDR3 DNA: TGTGCCAGCAGTGTCGGGAAAGACGAGCAGTACTTC

V gene: TRBV28
J gene: TRBJ1-2
D gene: TRBD1
clone size: once
CDR3 protein: CASTRDRGNGYTF
CDR3 DNA: TGTGCCAGCACCCGGGACAGGGGAAATGGCTACACCTTC

V gene: TRBV29-1
J gene: TRBJ1-2
D gene: -
clone size: -
CDR3 protein: CSVEVEQGYGYTF
CDR3 DNA: TGCAGCGTTGAAGTAGAACAGGGCTATGGCTACACCTTC

V gene: TRBV7-9
J gene: TRBJ2-4
D gene: TRBD1
clone size: -
CDR3 protein: CASSLNGLGGQMYF
CDR3 DNA: TGTGCCAGCAGCTTAAACGGCCTTGGGGGACAGATGTACTTC

V gene: TRBV4-3
J gene: TRBJ2-1
D gene: -
clone size: -
CDR3 protein: CASSQGLVLGNEQFF
CDR3 DNA: TGCGCCAGCAGCCAAGGACTAGTATTAGGGAATGAGCAGTTCTTC

V gene: TRBV2
J gene: TRBJ2-3
D gene: -
clone size: -
CDR3 protein: CATRSTRTDTQYF
CDR3 DNA: TGTGCCACTAGGTCTACCAGGACAGATACGCAGTATTTT

V gene: TRBV28
J gene: TRBJ1-2
D gene: -
clone size: -
CDR3 protein: CASSTGGPNYGYTF
CDR3 DNA: TGTGCCAGCAGTACTGGGGGTCCTAACTATGGCTACACCTTC

V gene: TRBV7-2
J gene: TRBJ2-1
D gene: -
clone size: -
CDR3 protein: CASSPRGANEQFF
CDR3 DNA: TGTGCCAGCAGCCCCAGGGGGGCCAATGAGCAGTTCTTC

V gene: TRBV5-6
J gene: TRBJ2-7
D gene: -
clone size: -
CDR3 protein: CASSALRSRGIGYEQYF
CDR3 DNA: TGTGCCAGCAGCGCATTAAGGTCCCGGGGGATTGGTTACGAGCAGTACTTC

V gene: TRBV11-2
J gene: TRBJ2-7
D gene: TRBD1
clone size: -
CDR3 protein: CASSIDRGSDEQYF
CDR3 DNA: TGTGCCAGCAGCATCGACAGGGGGTCAGACGAGCAGTACTTC

V gene: TRBV7-2
J gene: TRBJ2-5
D gene: TRBD2
clone size: few
CDR3 protein: CASSLPAGGKETQYF
CDR3 DNA: TGTGCCAGCAGCCTTCCGGCGGGGGGTAAGGAGACCCAGTACTTC

V gene: TRBV27
J gene: TRBJ2-7
D gene: -
clone size: -
CDR3 protein: CASRVGLYEQYF
CDR3 DNA: TGTGCCAGCAGGGTGGGACTTTACGAGCAGTACTTC

V gene: TRBV5-1
J gene: TRBJ1-4
D gene: -
clone size: -
CDR3 protein: CASSQDVDNEKLFF
CDR3 DNA: TGCGCCAGCAGCCAGGACGTAGATAATGAAAAACTGTTTTTT

V gene: TRBV5-4
J gene: TRBJ2-7
D gene: -
clone size: -
CDR3 protein: CASSLAGGSQNYEQYF
CDR3 DNA: TGTGCCAGCAGCTTGGCTGGAGGCAGCCAGAACTACGAGCAGTACTTC

V gene: TRBV25-1
J gene: TRBJ1-1
D gene: -
clone size: -
CDR3 protein: CASSARSSNTEAFF
CDR3 DNA: TGTGCCAGCAGTGCCCGATCCTCGAACACTGAAGCTTTCTTT

V gene: TRBV9
J gene: TRBJ2-1
D gene: TRBD2
clone size: -
CDR3 protein: CASSVTSGNYNEQFF
CDR3 DNA: TGTGCCAGCAGCGTGACTAGCGGTAACTACAATGAGCAGTTCTTC

V gene: TRBV7-6
J gene: TRBJ1-5
D gene: -
clone size: -
CDR3 protein: CASSLGLAQPQHF
CDR3 DNA: TGTGCCAGCAGCTTAGGTCTTGCACAGCCCCAGCATTTT

V gene: TRBV11-2
J gene: TRBJ2-1
D gene: -
clone size: -
CDR3 protein: CASSSLLVKPRGEQFF
CDR3 DNA: TGTGCCAGCAGTTCACTCCTTGTGAAGCCTAGGGGTGAGCAGTTCTTC

V gene: TRBV7-2
J gene: TRBJ2-7
D gene: TRBD2
clone size: -
CDR3 protein: CASSLARTSPYEQYF
CDR3 DNA: TGTGCCAGCAGCTTAGCCCGGACTAGTCCCTACGAGCAGTACTTC

V gene: TRBV27
J gene: TRBJ2-7
D gene: TRBD2
clone size: -
CDR3 protein: CASSKRERYEQYF
CDR3 DNA: TGTGCCAGCAGTAAGCGGGAAAGATACGAGCAGTACTTC

V gene: TRBV10-3
J gene: TRBJ1-1
D gene: -
clone size: few
CDR3 protein: CAISESWSNTEAFF
CDR3 DNA: TGTGCCATCAGTGAGTCGTGGTCTAACACTGAAGCTTTCTTT

V gene: TRBV19
J gene: TRBJ2-1
D gene: -
clone size: -
CDR3 protein: CASSPRTGGSEQFF
CDR3 DNA: TGTGCCAGTAGTCCCCGGACTGGGGGGAGTGAGCAGTTCTTC

V gene: TRBV30
J gene: TRBJ2-2
D gene: -
clone size: -
CDR3 protein: CAWSPRLVRLFF
CDR3 DNA: TGTGCCTGGAGTCCTAGACTAGTAAGGCTGTTTTTT

V gene: TRBV11-2
J gene: TRBJ2-1
D gene: -
clone size: -
CDR3 protein: CASSLWRGLDNEQFF
CDR3 DNA: TGTGCCAGCAGCTTATGGAGGGGGCTAGACAATGAGCAGTTCTTC

V gene: TRBV11-3
J gene: TRBJ2-5
D gene: -
clone size: -
CDR3 protein: CASSELSSSSQYF
CDR3 DNA: TGTGCCAGCAGCGAACTTTCGTCCTCGTCGCAGTACTTC

V gene: TRBV28
J gene: TRBJ1-1
D gene: TRBD1
clone size: -
CDR3 protein: CASSFAPRGGGVTGEAFF
CDR3 DNA: TGTGCCAGCAGTTTCGCCCCCCGAGGAGGGGGCGTTACTGGTGAAGCTTTCTTT

V gene: TRBV6-1
J gene: TRBJ1-5
D gene: -
clone size: -
CDR3 protein: CASSGGFNQPQHF
CDR3 DNA: TGTGCCAGCAGTGGGGGGTTCAATCAGCCCCAGCATTTT

V gene: TRBV5-5
J gene: TRBJ1-1
D gene: -
clone size: -
CDR3 protein: CASSFSGANTEAFF
CDR3 DNA: TGTGCCAGCAGCTTTTCAGGGGCGAACACTGAAGCTTTCTTT

V gene: TRBV11-2
J gene: TRBJ2-6
D gene: -
clone size: many
CDR3 protein: CASSPISGANVLTF
CDR3 DNA: TGTGCCAGCAGCCCTATTTCTGGGGCCAACGTCCTGACTTTC

V gene: TRBV28
J gene: TRBJ1-6
D gene: TRBD1
clone size: few
CDR3 protein: CASRGQGTYNSPLHF
CDR3 DNA: TGTGCCAGCAGAGGACAGGGAACCTATAATTCACCCCTCCACTTT

V gene: TRBV29-1
J gene: TRBJ1-2
D gene: -
clone size: -
CDR3 protein: CSVGVNGYTF
CDR3 DNA: TGCAGCGTTGGAGTGAATGGCTACACCTTC

V gene: TRBV10-3
J gene: TRBJ2-3
D gene: TRBD2
clone size: -
CDR3 protein: CAISESKPAGGSQGRTDTQYF
CDR3 DNA: TGTGCCATCAGTGAGTCGAAGCCAGCGGGGGGCAGCCAAGGACGCACAGATACGCAGTATTTT

V gene: TRBV5-4
J gene: TRBJ1-5
D gene: -
clone size: once
CDR3 protein: CASSSTRGGASNQPQHF
CDR3 DNA: TGTGCCAGCAGCTCCACCCGGGGGGGCGCAAGCAATCAGCCCCAGCATTTT

V gene: TRBV4-3
J gene: TRBJ1-3
D gene: -
clone size: -
CDR3 protein: CASSQEGGSGNTIYF
CDR3 DNA: TGCGCCAGCAGCCAAGAGGGGGGCTCTGGAAACACCATATATTTT

V gene: TRBV28
J gene: TRBJ1-5
D gene: TRBD1
clone size: -
CDR3 protein: CASSSGQGGNQPQHF
CDR3 DNA: TGTGCCAGCAGTTCGGGACAGGGGGGCAATCAGCCCCAGCATTTT

V gene: TRBV28
J gene: TRBJ2-5
D gene: -
clone size: few
CDR3 protein: CASSLGGLQETQYF
CDR3 DNA: TGTGCCAGCAGTTTGGGGGGACTCCAAGAGACCCAGTACTTC

V gene: TRBV29-1
J gene: TRBJ1-1
D gene: -
clone size: -
CDR3 protein: CSVGRVLNTEAFF
CDR3 DNA: TGCAGCGTTGGTAGGGTTTTGAACACTGAAGCTTTCTTT

V gene: TRBV1
J gene: TRBJ2-2
D gene: -
clone size: -
CDR3 protein: CTSSQDPNRTEGNTGELFF
CDR3 DNA: TGCACCAGCAGCCAAGATCCCAATCGGACGGAGGGGAACACCGGGGAGCTGTTTTTT

V gene: TRBV5-4
J gene: TRBJ2-5
D gene: TRBD2
clone size: -
CDR3 protein: CASSQDPPSGRGETQYF
CDR3 DNA: TGTGCCAGCAGCCAAGATCCACCCAGCGGGAGGGGGGAGACCCAGTACTTC

V gene: TRBV4-2
J gene: TRBJ2-4
D gene: -
clone size: -
CDR3 protein: CASSQEPTGAAKNIQYF
CDR3 DNA: TGTGCCAGCAGCCAGGAGCCGACTGGGGCTGCCAAAAACATTCAGTACTTC

V gene: TRBV11-2
J gene: TRBJ2-2
D gene: TRBD2
clone size: -
CDR3 protein: CASSLDLAGGPRDGELFF
CDR3 DNA: TGTGCCAGCAGCTTAGATCTTGCGGGGGGCCCCCGAGACGGGGAGCTGTTTTTT

V gene: TRBV4-1
J gene: TRBJ1-2
D gene: TRBD1
clone size: few
CDR3 protein: CASSQGTGVGGYTF
CDR3 DNA: TGCGCCAGCAGCCAAGGGACAGGGGTGGGTGGCTACACCTTC

V gene: TRBV14
J gene: TRBJ2-7
D gene: TRBD2
clone size: once
CDR3 protein: CASSQTLAGVYEQYF
CDR3 DNA: TGTGCCAGCAGCCAAACCCTAGCGGGAGTATACGAGCAGTACTTC

V gene: TRBV28
J gene: TRBJ2-3
D gene: -
clone size: -
CDR3 protein: CASSMSSTDTQYF
CDR3 DNA: TGTGCCAGCAGTATGTCATCCACAGATACGCAGTATTTT

V gene: TRBV2
J gene: TRBJ1-5
D gene: TRBD1
clone size: -
CDR3 protein: CASRSTGVNQPQHF
CDR3 DNA: TGTGCCAGCAGGTCCACAGGGGTCAATCAGCCCCAGCATTTT

V gene: TRBV5-8
J gene: TRBJ1-5
D gene: -
clone size: once
CDR3 protein: CASSSNSRRSGNQPQHF
CDR3 DNA: TGTGCCAGCAGCTCTAACAGCCGGAGGTCGGGCAATCAGCCCCAGCATTTT

V gene: TRBV5-1
J gene: TRBJ2-2
D gene: TRBD2
clone size: -
CDR3 protein: CASRAGTSGGELFF
CDR3 DNA: TGCGCCAGCAGGGCCGGGACTAGCGGCGGGGAGCTGTTTTTT

V gene: TRBV7-9
J gene: TRBJ2-2
D gene: -
clone size: -
CDR3 protein: CASSRGRDTGELFF
CDR3 DNA: TGTGCCAGCAGCCGTGGCAGAGACACCGGGGAGCTGTTTTTT

V gene: TRBV7-9
J gene: TRBJ2-6
D gene: TRBD1
clone size: -
CDR3 protein: CASSFRTGAGANVLTF
CDR3 DNA: TGTGCCAGCAGCTTCCGGACAGGGGCTGGGGCCAACGTCCTGACTTTC

V gene: TRBV5-1
J gene: TRBJ1-2
D gene: TRBD1
clone size: -
CDR3 protein: CASSLTGGYNYDYTF
CDR3 DNA: TGCGCCAGCAGCTTAACAGGGGGCTATAACTATGACTACACCTTC